This T cell receptor (beta chain) is drawn from a study of T-cell reconstitution after alpha-beta-depleted transplantation in children (dated by TCRdb to about 2016). Turning to the overall study: Using TCR repertoire profiling, the study quantitatively followed how T-cell immune reconstitution unfolded in children after TCRalphabeta/CD19-depleted allogeneic hematopoietic cell transplantation.

CDR1 and CDR2 (SGHTA, FQGNSA) derive from the germline V gene. From its cysteine to its phenylalanine, the CDR3 spans 15 amino acids. The entry retains the CDR3 DNA only, 45 bases that are in frame from base 1. V ends up 2 bases short and J 4 bases short, with an unmatched junction base count of 2. Libraries were built with PCR. Sequencing was performed on an Illumina HiSeq 2500. Molecular barcoding was employed in the preparation of TCR libraries, with unique molecular identifiers being used to normalize TCRbeta repertoire quantification. In-frame beta chains were kept once TCRdb had trimmed the public reads at Q25 with fastp and called clones with MiXCR. Each entry is one CDR3 protein sequence, shown with its most common DNA and genes. The sample has 250,000 to 300,000 distinct CDR3 sequences on record, under 14% of them singletons. The ten largest clones capture around a quarter of the sample. Per the publication, the treatment or condition label means: allogeneic hematopoietic cell transplantation with graft depleted of TCRalphabeta T cells and CD19 B cells. The transplant recipients were children given TCRalphabeta/CD19-depleted allogeneic hematopoietic cell grafts.

What the study reported, not specific to this receptor: Apparently early alphabetaT-cell count recovery about two months after transplant reportedly relied on only several hundred rapidly expanded clones derived from non-depleted graft cells. The high TCRbeta diversity at day 60 in some patients was ascribed to recipient T cells and intrathymic progenitors that had survived conditioning. The frequencies of hyperexpanded clones fell over the following months, and after one year, T-cell counts and TCRbeta diversity were mostly attributed to newly produced T cells.

Remarks on this clonotype: Its antigen is currently not known. No much larger clone is present one base from it, and per-base qualities are unavailable.

This chain joins TRBV7-2 to TRBJ2-5; TRBD2 agrees with 12 junctional bases. The TCR sequence derives from a male patient aged 2-15 years who had a stem cell transplant for chronic granulomatous disease, so the T cells may come from the graft donor. This material consisted of peripheral blood, taken 180 days after TCRalphabeta/CD19-depleted stem cell transplant. The DNA sequence is as follows: TGTGCCAGCAGCTTAAGGACTAGCGGGATAGAGACCCAGTACTTC. This sequence encodes CASSLRTSGIETQYF.